Below are 13 T cell receptor beta chains sequenced from a single sample in a study of Graves' ophthalmopathy and Graves' hyperthyroidism. The study amplified TCR beta CDR3 regions using RNA transcripts. Investigators did first-round RT-PCR with HTBI primers, then second-round multiplex PCR. TCRdb processed the multiplex PCR reads anew with MiXCR; each CDR3 protein has one entry. The profile shows almost 750,000 distinct CDR3 sequences, 40% of them singletons. The sequencing sample was made of peripheral blood. The receptors stem from an adult man with Graves' ophthalmopathy.

This rearrangement joins TRBV12-3 or TRBV12-4 to TRBJ2-7; D possibly matches TRBD1 or TRBD2 (5 bases each). The length of the CDR3 is 16 residues. V lost 7 bases and J lost 5, with 24 bases in between. CDR3 residues: CASTLRVAGARNEQYF. The CDR3 region has the DNA TGTGCCAGCACTCTAAGGGTAGCCGGGGCTAGGAACGAGCAGTACTTC.

The chain combines TRBV19 with TRBJ1-5; 8 bases agree with TRBD1. V shed 0 bases and J 1 base; nucleotides not matched to a gene: 5. The CDR3 runs to 17 residues. In germline, CDR1 is LNHDA, CDR2 SQIVND (reference sequence). The CDR3 loop reads CASSIDQGAVSNQPQHF. The CDR3 DNA follows: TGTGCCAGTAGTATAGATCAGGGGGCCGTGAGCAATCAGCCCCAGCATTTT.

The rearrangement links TRBV20-1 to TRBJ1-2; TRBD1 matches 8 bases. The length of the CDR3 is 15 residues. The germline V gene has CDR1 DFQATT and CDR2 SNEGSKA (reference sequence). Trimming took 5 bases from V and 1 from J; bases not matched to a gene: 9. CDR3 in amino acids: CSAGQGAIYNYGYTF. The CDR3 nucleotides read TGCAGTGCTGGGCAGGGGGCGATATATAACTATGGCTACACCTTC.

The chain joins TRBV9 to TRBJ1-6, with 8 nucleotides matching TRBD1. CDR3 length: 16 amino acids. V was pared by 4 bases and J by 10 bases, with 13 bases of the junction left unmatched. The germline gives CDR1 SGDLS, CDR2 YYNGEE. The CDR3 is CASSQVGDRGNSPLHF. The CDR3 nucleotides read TGTGCCAGCAGCCAAGTCGGCGACAGGGGCAACTCACCCCTCCACTTT.

The chain joins TRBV2 to TRBJ1-1, with D possibly matching TRBD1 (5 bases). Trimming removed 6 bases at V and 1 base at J, with 18 bases between. The CDR3 totals 16 residues. Germline CDR1 and CDR2: SNHLY and FYNNEI. The CDR3 bases are TGTGCCAGCAGCTTAGGTAGGGGACGGACGAACACTGAAGCTTTCTTT. This sequence encodes CASSLGRGRTNTEAFF.

The V gene is TRBV10-3, the J gene TRBJ2-5, with 13 bases that match TRBD2. In germline, CDR1 is ENHRY, CDR2 SYGVKD. The CDR3 extends over 15 amino acids. With 10 bases clipped from V and 5 bases from J, the junction kept 10 bases outside the gene matches. CDR3 nucleotide sequence: TGTGCCAGCAGAGAACTAGCGGGGGGGTGGGAGACCCAGTACTTC. This codes for CASRELAGGWETQYF.

Comments on this clonotype: With a much larger clone just one base away, this may be a read error. CDR3 region: CSASGTGYYGQYF. CDR3 DNA: TGCAGCGCATCCGGGACAGGGTACTACGGGCAGTACTTC. This chain joins TRBV29-1 and TRBJ2-7, with 9 bases identical to TRBD1. CDR3 size: 13 residues. Germline V gives CDR1 SQVTM, CDR2 ANQGSEA.

Points on this clonotype: At one end, the junction sequence differs from germline, possibly due to a read error. This rearrangement joins TRBV24-1 to TRBJ1-5, with 9 bases fitting TRBD1. The CDR3 contains 15 residues. Per germline, CDR1 KGHDR and CDR2 SFDVKD. The CDR3 loop reads CASSWTGVDNQPQHF. Here the CDR3 DNA reads TGTGCCAGCAGTTGGACAGGGGTTGACAATCAGCCCCAGCATTTT.

This clonotype was seen many times. The CDR3 loop reads CASSEGDNSPLHF. The CDR3 bases are TGTGCCAGCAGTGAGGGGGATAATTCACCCCTCCACTTT. The chain is built from TRBV6-4 and TRBJ1-6, with D tentatively TRBD1 (5 bases). The ends were cut back, 3 bases at V and 5 bases at J, with 5 bases in the middle. The germline gives CDR1 MRHNA, CDR2 SNTAGT. This CDR3 is 13 amino acids long.

This clonotype has a count of ten or more. V and J are TRBV24-1 and TRBJ1-2; D is undetermined. The CDR3 totals 13 residues. Germline V gene data show CDR1 as KGHDR and CDR2 as SFDVKD. The V end was cut by 0 bases, the J end by 3 bases, with 4 bases between. The CDR3 DNA sequence: TGTGCCACCAGTGATTTGTCAGACTATGGCTACACCTTC. This translates into CATSDLSDYGYTF.

About this clonotype itself: One end of the junction varies from germline; a read error may be responsible. As DNA, the CDR3 is TGTGCCAGCAGTCAAGGACAGGGAAGGCACTATGGCTACACCTTC. As protein: CASSQGQGRHYGYTF. The genes are TRBV10-3 and TRBJ1-2; TRBD1 aligns across 8 bases. CDR1 and CDR2 from the germline V gene are ENHRY and SYGVKD. The CDR3 is 15 residues long.

This clonotype has at least ten counts. One base away lies a much larger clone, so this may be a sequencing read error. The CDR3 bases are TGTGCCAGCAGCAAGCAAGAGACCCAGTACTTC. Amino acid sequence: CASSKQETQYF. The rearrangement links TRBV7-2 to TRBJ2-5, with D hard to call. Germline V gene data show CDR1 as SGHTA and CDR2 as FQGNSA. This CDR3 has 11 residues. V shed 5 bases and J shed 2 bases, with 3 bases lying between them. Using reference TRBV7-2 and TRBJ2-5 for the parts outside the CDR3, the full variable domain is GAGVSQSPSNKVTEKGKDVELRCDPISGHTALYWYRQSLGQGLEFLIYFQGNSAPDKSGLPSDRFSAERTGGSVSTLTIQRTQQEDSAVYLCASSKQETQYFGPGTRLLVL.

The chain couples TRBV29-1 to TRBJ1-2; the D gene is possibly TRBD1 (5 bases). The germline V gene encodes CDR1 SQVTM and CDR2 ANQGSEA. Trimming took 8 bases from V and 5 from J, leaving 18 bases between them. The CDR3 sequence is 13 residues long. In nucleotides, the CDR3 is TGCAGCTATGACAGTTCGAGGGCATATGGCTACACCTTC. Protein: CSYDSSRAYGYTF.